This T cell receptor (beta chain) stems from a study of Tregs in tolerant kidney transplant recipients. Whole-study findings and limits: Donor-specific Treg expansion exceeded global Treg expansion in tolerant patients, suggesting antigen drive. Expanding Tregs on activated donor B cells appeared to best identify donor-specific TCRbeta clones.

CD4+CD25+CD127- Tregs, CD4+CD25- non-Tregs, CD4 and CD8 cells were sorted. V was pared by 2 bases and J by 1 base, with 10 bases between. Germline values: CDR1 SGHNT, CDR2 YENEEA. This CDR3 has 15 amino acids. Here immunoSEQ multiplex PCR was the method, and the copy in TCRdb shows in-frame clones only, minus some. In all, the sample yields approximately 50,000 clones. As to this clone: Its antigen is unidentified. The CDR3 end lies 3 residues beyond the end of the read and is filled in from the germline J gene.

This clonotype was obtained from a human donor who received a combined kidney and bone marrow transplant. The sequencing used CD4+ T cells from blood, collected before the transplant. The J gene is TRBJ2-3, the V gene TRBV11-3; possible D gene TRBD2, 6 bases. The CDR3 loop reads CASSLHSGGTDTQYF. CDR3 DNA, as far as it was read: TGTGCCAGCAGCTTACATTCGGGGGGCACAGATACG.